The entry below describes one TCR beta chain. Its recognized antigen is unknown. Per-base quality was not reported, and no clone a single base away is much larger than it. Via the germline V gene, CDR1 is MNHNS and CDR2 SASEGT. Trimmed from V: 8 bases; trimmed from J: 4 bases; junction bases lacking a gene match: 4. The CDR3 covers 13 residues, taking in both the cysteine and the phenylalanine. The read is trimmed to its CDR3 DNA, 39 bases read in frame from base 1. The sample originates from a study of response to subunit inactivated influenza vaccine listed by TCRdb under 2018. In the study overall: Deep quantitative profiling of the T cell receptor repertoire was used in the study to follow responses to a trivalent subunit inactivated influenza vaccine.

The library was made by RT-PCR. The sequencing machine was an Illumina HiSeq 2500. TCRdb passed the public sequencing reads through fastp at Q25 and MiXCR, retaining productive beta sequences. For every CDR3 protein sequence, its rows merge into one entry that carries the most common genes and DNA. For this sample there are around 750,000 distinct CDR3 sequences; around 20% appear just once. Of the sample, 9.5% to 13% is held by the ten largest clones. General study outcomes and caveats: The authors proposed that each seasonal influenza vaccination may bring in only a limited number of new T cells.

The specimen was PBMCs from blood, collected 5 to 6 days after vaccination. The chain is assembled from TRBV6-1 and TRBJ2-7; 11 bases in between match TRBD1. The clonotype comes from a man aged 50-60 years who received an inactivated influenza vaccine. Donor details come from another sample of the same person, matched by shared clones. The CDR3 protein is CASGQGASYEQYF. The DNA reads TGTGCCAGCGGACAGGGGGCTTCGTACGAGCAGTACTTC.